This T cell receptor beta chain is drawn from a study of shared clonotypes between healthy human individuals. In replicate PCRs of sorted subsets, approximately 190 ng DNA, about 29,000 T cell genomes, was used. The assay was immunoSEQ multiplex PCR, and TCRdb's table has in-frame clones only and misses some. There are around 1 million clones in the sample; 60% to 85% occur only once, and around 1.4% lies in the top ten. This clone was recorded at least ten times. This CDR3 is also generated by other DNA sequences in the sample. Germline V gene lookup returns CDR1 SQVTM and CDR2 ANQGSEA. V was clipped by 2 bases and J by 3 bases; unmatched bases: 11. The CDR3 is 16 residues long.

This TCR came from a man between 18 and 29 years old in good health. The rearrangement links TRBV29-1 to TRBJ2-5, with 8 bases lining up with TRBD2. Sequenced: memory CD4+ T cells sorted from blood. The sample's subset: CD45RA-negative fraction. Here the CDR3 DNA reads TGCAGCGTTGAAAGTTTTGGAACTAGCGGAAAAGAGACCCAGTACTTC. Translation: CSVESFGTSGKETQYF.